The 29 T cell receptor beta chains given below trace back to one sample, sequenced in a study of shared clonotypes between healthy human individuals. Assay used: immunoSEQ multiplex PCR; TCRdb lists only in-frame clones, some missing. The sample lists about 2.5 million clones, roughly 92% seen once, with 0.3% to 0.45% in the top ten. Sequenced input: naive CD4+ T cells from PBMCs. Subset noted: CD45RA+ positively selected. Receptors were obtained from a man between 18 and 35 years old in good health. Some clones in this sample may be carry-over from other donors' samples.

CDR3 nucleotides: TGTGCCAGCAGCTCGCCGACAGGGGGGTGGCAGACCCAGTACTTC. The encoded protein is CASSSPTGGWQTQYF. The rearrangement joins TRBV7-8 to TRBJ2-5; 9 bases fit TRBD1. The ends lost 4 bases at V and 6 bases at J; junction bases unmatched: 9. The V gene's germline CDR1 is SGHVS and CDR2 FQNEAQ. The CDR3 contains 15 residues.

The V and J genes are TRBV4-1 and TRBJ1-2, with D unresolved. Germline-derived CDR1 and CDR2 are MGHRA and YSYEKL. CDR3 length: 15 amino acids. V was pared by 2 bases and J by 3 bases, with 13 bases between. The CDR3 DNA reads TGCGCCAGCAGCCAACCTGACGGACTTTACTATGGCTACACCTTC. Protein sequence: CASSQPDGLYYGYTF.

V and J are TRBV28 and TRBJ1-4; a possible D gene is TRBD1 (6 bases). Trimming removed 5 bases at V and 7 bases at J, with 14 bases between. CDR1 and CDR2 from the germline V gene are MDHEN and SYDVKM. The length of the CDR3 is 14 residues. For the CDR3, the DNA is TGTGCCAGCAGTAAACAGGGCCTGGGTGAAAAACTGTTTTTT. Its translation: CASSKQGLGEKLFF.

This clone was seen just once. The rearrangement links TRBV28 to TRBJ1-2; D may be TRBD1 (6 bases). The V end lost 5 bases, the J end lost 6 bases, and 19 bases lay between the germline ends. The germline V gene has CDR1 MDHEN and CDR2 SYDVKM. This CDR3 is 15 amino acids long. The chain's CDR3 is CASSALVGGQNGYTF. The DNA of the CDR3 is TGTGCCAGCAGTGCCTTGGTAGGGGGGCAAAATGGCTACACCTTC.

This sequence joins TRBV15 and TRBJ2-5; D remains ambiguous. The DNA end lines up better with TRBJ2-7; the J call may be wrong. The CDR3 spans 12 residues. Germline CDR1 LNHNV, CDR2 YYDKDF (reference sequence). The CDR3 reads CATSRDPYEQYF. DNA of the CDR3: TGTGCCACCAGCAGAGATCCGTACGAGCAGTACTTC.

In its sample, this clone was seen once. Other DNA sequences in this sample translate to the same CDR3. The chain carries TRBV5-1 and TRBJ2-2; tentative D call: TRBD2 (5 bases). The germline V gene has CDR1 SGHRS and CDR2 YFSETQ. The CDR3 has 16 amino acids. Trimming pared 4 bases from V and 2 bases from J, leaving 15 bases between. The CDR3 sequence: CASSPPGRGNTGELFF. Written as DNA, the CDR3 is TGCGCCAGCAGCCCCCCCGGACGGGGAAACACCGGGGAGCTGTTTTTT.

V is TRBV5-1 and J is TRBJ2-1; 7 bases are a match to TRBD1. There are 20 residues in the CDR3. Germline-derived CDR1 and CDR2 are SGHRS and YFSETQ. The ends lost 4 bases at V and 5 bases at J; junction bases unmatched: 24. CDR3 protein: CASSILRTWDSTDLDNEQFF. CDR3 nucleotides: TGCGCCAGCAGCATCCTTCGAACTTGGGACAGCACCGACCTTGACAATGAGCAGTTCTTC.

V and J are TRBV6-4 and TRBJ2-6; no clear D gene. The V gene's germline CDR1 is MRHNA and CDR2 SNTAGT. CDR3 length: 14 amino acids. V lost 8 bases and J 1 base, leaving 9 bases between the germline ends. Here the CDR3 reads CASRPLSGANVLTF. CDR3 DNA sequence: TGTGCCAGCCGACCCCTATCTGGGGCCAACGTCCTGACTTTC.

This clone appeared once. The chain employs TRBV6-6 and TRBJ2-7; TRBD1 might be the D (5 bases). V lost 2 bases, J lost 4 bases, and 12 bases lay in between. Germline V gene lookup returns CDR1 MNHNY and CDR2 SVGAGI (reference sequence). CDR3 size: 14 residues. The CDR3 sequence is CASSYTGMDYEQYF. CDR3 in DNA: TGTGCCAGCAGTTACACAGGTATGGATTACGAGCAGTACTTC.

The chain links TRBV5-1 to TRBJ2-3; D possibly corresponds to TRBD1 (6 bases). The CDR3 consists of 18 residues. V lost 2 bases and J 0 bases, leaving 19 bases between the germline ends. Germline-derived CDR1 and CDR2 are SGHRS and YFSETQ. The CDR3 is CASSFDEFRDTSTDTQYF. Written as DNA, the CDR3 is TGCGCCAGCAGCTTTGATGAATTCCGGGACACCAGCACAGATACGCAGTATTTT.

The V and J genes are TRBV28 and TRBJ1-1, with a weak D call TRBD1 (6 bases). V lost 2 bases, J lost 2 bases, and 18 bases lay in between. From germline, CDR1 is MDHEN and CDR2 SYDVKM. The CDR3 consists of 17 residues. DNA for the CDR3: TGTGCCAGCAGTTTAGGGCGGTGGGGGGCTCCAAACACTGAAGCTTTCTTT. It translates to CASSLGRWGAPNTEAFF.

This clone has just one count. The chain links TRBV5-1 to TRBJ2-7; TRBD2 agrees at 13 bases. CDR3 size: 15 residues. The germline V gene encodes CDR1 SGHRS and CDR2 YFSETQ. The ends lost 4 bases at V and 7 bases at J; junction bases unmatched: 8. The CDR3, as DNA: TGCGCCAGCAGCGACGGACTAGCGGGAGTAGAGGAGCAGTACTTC. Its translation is CASSDGLAGVEEQYF.

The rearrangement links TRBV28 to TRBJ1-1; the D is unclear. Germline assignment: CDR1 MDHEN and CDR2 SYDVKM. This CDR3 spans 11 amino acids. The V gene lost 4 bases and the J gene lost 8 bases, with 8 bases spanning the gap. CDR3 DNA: TGTGCCAGCAGTTCCCGGAGCGAAGCTTTCTTT. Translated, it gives CASSSRSEAFF. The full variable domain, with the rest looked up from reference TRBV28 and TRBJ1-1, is DVKVTQSSRYLVKRTGEKVFLECVQDMDHENMFWYRQDPGLGLRLIYFSYDVKMKEKGDIPEGYSVSREKKERFSLILESASTNQTSMYLCASSSRSEAFFGQGTRLTVV.

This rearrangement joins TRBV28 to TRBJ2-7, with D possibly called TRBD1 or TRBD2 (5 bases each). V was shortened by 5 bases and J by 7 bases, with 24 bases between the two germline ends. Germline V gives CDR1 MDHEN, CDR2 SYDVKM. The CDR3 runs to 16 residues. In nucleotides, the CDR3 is TGTGCCAGCAGTCGATTCAGGGAGACTACGATCAGGGAGCAGTACTTC. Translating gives CASSRFRETTIREQYF.

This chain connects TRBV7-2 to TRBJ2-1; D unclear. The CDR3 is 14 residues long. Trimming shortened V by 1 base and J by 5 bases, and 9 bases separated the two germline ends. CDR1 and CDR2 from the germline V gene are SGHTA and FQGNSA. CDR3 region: CASSLELGHNEQFF. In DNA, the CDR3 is TGTGCCAGCAGCTTAGAACTTGGTCACAATGAGCAGTTCTTC.

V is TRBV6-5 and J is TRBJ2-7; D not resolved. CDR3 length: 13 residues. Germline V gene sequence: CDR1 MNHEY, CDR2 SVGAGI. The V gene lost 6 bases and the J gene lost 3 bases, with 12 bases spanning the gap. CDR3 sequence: CASSPTHYYEQYF. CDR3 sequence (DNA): TGTGCCAGCAGCCCGACCCACTACTACGAGCAGTACTTC.

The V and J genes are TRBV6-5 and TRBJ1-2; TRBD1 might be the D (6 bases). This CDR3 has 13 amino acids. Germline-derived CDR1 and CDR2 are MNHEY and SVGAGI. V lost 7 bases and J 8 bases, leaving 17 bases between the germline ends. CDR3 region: CASTYDRPGGYTF. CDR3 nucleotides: TGTGCCAGCACTTATGACAGGCCAGGGGGCTACACCTTC.

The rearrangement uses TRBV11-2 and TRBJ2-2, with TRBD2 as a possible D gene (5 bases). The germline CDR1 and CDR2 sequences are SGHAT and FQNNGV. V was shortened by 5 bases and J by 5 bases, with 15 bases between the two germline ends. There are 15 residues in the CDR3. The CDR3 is CASSNEGIRTGELFF. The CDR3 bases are TGTGCCAGCAGCAACGAGGGTATCAGGACCGGGGAGCTGTTTTTT.

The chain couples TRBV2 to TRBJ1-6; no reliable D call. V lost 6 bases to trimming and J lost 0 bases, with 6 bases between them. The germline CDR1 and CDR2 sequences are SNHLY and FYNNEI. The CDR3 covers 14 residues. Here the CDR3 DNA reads TGTGCCAGCAGCTCAACCTCCTATAATTCACCCCTCCACTTT. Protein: CASSSTSYNSPLHF. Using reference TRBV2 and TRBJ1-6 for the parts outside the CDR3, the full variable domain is EPEVTQTPSHQVTQMGQEVILRCVPISNHLYFYWYRQILGQKVEFLVSFYNNEISEKSEIFDDQFSVERPDGSNFTLKIRSTKLEDSAMYFCASSSTSYNSPLHFGNGTRLTVT.

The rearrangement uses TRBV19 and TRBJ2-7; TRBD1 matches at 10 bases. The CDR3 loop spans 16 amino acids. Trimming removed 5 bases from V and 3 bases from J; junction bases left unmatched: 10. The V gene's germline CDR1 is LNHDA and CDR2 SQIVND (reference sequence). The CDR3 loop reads CASSGGQGKLDYEQYF. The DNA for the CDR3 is TGTGCCAGTAGTGGGGGACAGGGGAAACTCGACTACGAGCAGTACTTC.

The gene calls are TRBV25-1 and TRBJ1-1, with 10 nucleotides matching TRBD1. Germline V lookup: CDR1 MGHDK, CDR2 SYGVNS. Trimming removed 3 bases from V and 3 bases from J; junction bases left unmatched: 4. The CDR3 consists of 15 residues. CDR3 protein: CASSDTGTGDTEAFF. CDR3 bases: TGTGCCAGCAGTGATACCGGGACAGGGGACACTGAAGCTTTCTTT.

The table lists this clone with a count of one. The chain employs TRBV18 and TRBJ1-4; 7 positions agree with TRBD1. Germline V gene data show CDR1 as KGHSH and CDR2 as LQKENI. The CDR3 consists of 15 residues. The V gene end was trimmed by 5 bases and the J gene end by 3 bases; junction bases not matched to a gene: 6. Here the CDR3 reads CASSIMGQSNEKLFF. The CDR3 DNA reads TGTGCCAGCTCAATAATGGGACAGTCTAATGAAAAACTGTTTTTT.

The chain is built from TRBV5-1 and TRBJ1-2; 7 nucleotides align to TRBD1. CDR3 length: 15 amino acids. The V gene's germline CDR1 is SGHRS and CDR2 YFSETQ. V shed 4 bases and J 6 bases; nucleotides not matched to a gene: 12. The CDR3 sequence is CASSQISTGTDGYTF. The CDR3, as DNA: TGCGCCAGCAGCCAGATCTCGACCGGGACAGATGGCTACACCTTC.

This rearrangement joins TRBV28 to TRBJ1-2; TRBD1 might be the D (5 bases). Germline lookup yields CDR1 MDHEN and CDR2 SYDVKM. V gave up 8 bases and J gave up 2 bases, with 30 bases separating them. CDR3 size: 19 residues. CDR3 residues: CASGQGRPGSQPVNYGYTF. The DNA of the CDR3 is TGTGCCAGCGGTCAGGGTCGTCCGGGGAGTCAACCAGTGAACTATGGCTACACCTTC.

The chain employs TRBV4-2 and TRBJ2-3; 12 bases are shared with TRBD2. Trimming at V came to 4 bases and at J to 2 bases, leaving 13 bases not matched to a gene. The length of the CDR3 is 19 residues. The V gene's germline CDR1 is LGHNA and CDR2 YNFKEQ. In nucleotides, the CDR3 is TGTGCCAGCAGCCGAGAAGGACTAGCGGGGTTGGGGATCACAGATACGCAGTATTTT. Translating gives CASSREGLAGLGITDTQYF.

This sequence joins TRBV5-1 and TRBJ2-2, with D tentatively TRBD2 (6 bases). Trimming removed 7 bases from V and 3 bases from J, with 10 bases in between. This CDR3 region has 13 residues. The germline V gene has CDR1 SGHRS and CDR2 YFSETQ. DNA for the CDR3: TGCGCCAGCCATACGGGGGACACCGGGGAGCTGTTTTTT. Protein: CASHTGDTGELFF.

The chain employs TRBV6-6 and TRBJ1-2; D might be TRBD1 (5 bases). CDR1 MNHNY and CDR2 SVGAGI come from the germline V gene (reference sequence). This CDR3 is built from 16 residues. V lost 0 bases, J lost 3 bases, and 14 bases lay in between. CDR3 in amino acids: CASSYSKWRGDYGYTF. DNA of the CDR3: TGTGCCAGCAGTTACTCGAAGTGGAGAGGGGACTATGGCTACACCTTC.

CDR3 sequence reads: CASSYGHPIYNEQFF. The CDR3 DNA is TGTGCCAGCAGTTACGGCCACCCAATCTACAATGAGCAGTTCTTC. The genes are TRBV27 and TRBJ2-1, with no clear D. The CDR3 has 15 amino acids. CDR1 is MNHEY, CDR2 SMNVEV, per germline (reference sequence). Trimming took 4 bases from V and 3 from J, leaving 13 bases between them.

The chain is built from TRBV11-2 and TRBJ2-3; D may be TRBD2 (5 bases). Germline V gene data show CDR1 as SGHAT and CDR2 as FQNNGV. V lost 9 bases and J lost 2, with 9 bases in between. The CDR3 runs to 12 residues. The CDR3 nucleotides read TGTGCCAGTCGGGATTTCACAGATACGCAGTATTTT. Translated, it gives CASRDFTDTQYF.